The next 26 T cell receptor beta chains were all read from a single sample in a study of blood T cell repertoires in COVID-19. TCRdb keeps only in-frame clones here, not all; method: immunoSEQ multiplex PCR. Altogether roughly 71,000 clones are present, roughly 86% being singletons, with the ten largest covering 25% to 35%. Material: peripheral blood. Receptor source: a man in his fifties or sixties with acute or convalescent COVID-19.

The chain links TRBV6-6 to TRBJ1-3; TRBD1 agrees at 8 bases. The CDR3 covers 12 residues. Germline V lookup: CDR1 MNHNY, CDR2 SVGAGI (reference sequence). Unmatched junction bases numbered 0, after V lost 0 bases and J lost 11 bases. The CDR3 reads CASSYSTGAIYF. In nucleotides, the CDR3 is TGTGCCAGCAGTTACTCGACAGGGGCCATATATTTT.

The chain carries TRBV19 and TRBJ2-3, with TRBD1 matching 10 bases. The CDR3 runs 15 residues. In germline, CDR1 is LNHDA, CDR2 SQIVND (reference sequence). Unmatched junction bases numbered 7, after V lost 6 bases and J lost 4 bases. For the CDR3, the DNA is TGTGCCAGTAGATTCCGGGACAGGGGACCAGATACGCAGTATTTT. Protein product: CASRFRDRGPDTQYF. The variable domain in full, with the rest retrieved from reference TRBV19 and TRBJ2-3, is DGGITQSPKYLFRKEGQNVTLSCEQNLNHDAMYWYRQDPGQGLRLIYYSQIVNDFQKGDIAEGYSVSREKKESFPLTVTSAQKNPTAFYLCASRFRDRGPDTQYFGPGTRLTVL.

The chain links TRBV6-5 to TRBJ2-3, with D unresolved. CDR3 length: 13 residues. Germline values: CDR1 MNHEY, CDR2 SVGAGI. V lost 1 base and J lost 5, with 7 bases in between. The DNA for the CDR3 is TGTGCCAGCAGTTACTATGAGCGAGATACGCAGTATTTT. It encodes CASSYYERDTQYF.

The count of this clone is one. The rearrangement uses TRBV5-1 and TRBJ2-5, with D maybe TRBD2 (6 bases). This CDR3 is built from 15 residues. Germline assignment: CDR1 SGHRS and CDR2 YFSETQ. V was trimmed by 3 bases and J by 1 base, leaving 13 bases between them. The CDR3 DNA is TGCGCCAGCAGCTCCTCCGGGCGGGGCCAAGAGACCCAGTACTTC. The encoded protein is CASSSSGRGQETQYF.

The chain recombines TRBV12-3 or TRBV12-4 with TRBJ2-2; D is possibly TRBD1 (6 bases). The CDR3 runs 13 residues. Trimming pared 6 bases from V and 8 bases from J, leaving 13 bases between. This CDR3 is CASRQQGLGELFF. CDR3 DNA: TGTGCCAGCAGACAACAGGGTCTGGGGGAGCTGTTTTTT.

The J gene is TRBJ1-5, the V gene TRBV6-5; D gene unclear. CDR1 and CDR2 from the germline V gene are MNHEY and SVGAGI. This CDR3 comprises 13 residues. Trimming took 6 bases from V and 4 from J, leaving 10 bases between them. CDR3 sequence reads: CASRGGRNQPQHF. The CDR3 DNA is TGTGCCAGCAGGGGAGGACGGAATCAGCCCCAGCATTTT.

The chain couples TRBV27 to TRBJ2-1; D might be TRBD1 (6 bases). The germline V and J ends were trimmed by 1 base and 10 bases, with 8 bases remaining between them. Germline CDR1 and CDR2: MNHEY and SMNVEV (reference sequence). The CDR3 has 12 residues. CDR3 residues: CASSLYGTEQFF. The DNA of the CDR3 is TGTGCCAGCAGTTTATACGGGACAGAGCAGTTCTTC.

This clone appeared a single time. This chain links TRBV27 with TRBJ2-7, with D tentatively TRBD1 (5 bases). The CDR3 totals 14 residues. CDR1 is MNHEY and CDR2 is SMNVEV in the germline V gene (reference sequence). Trimming stripped 4 bases from V and 1 base from J, with 11 bases between. The CDR3 DNA reads TGTGCCAGCAGTTCAGGGTACGGTTCCTACGAGCAGTACTTC. Translation: CASSSGYGSYEQYF.

V gene TRBV10-1 combines with J gene TRBJ2-7, with 7 bases fitting TRBD2. This CDR3 comprises 13 residues. The J segment lost 3 bases and the V segment lost 4 bases, leaving 3 bases of the junction unmatched. CDR1 is WNHNN, CDR2 SYGVQD, per germline (reference sequence). Written as DNA, the CDR3 is TGCGCCAGCAGTGGAGCGGGAAACTACGAGCAGTACTTC. Protein product: CASSGAGNYEQYF.

The chain recombines TRBV19 with TRBJ1-5; D is unresolved. The V end lost 9 bases, the J end lost 2 bases, and 14 bases lay between the germline ends. This CDR3 has 14 residues. In germline, CDR1 is LNHDA, CDR2 SQIVND (reference sequence). CDR3 in DNA: TGTGCCAGCTGGGGAGGGCATCGCAATCAGCCCCAGCATTTT. Residues: CASWGGHRNQPQHF. The full variable domain, with the rest looked up from reference TRBV19 and TRBJ1-5, is DGGITQSPKYLFRKEGQNVTLSCEQNLNHDAMYWYRQDPGQGLRLIYYSQIVNDFQKGDIAEGYSVSREKKESFPLTVTSAQKNPTAFYLCASWGGHRNQPQHFGDGTRLSIL.

V and J are TRBV2 and TRBJ1-5; D is perhaps TRBD1 (6 bases). CDR3 length: 15 amino acids. The germline V and J ends were trimmed by 7 bases and 0 bases, with 13 bases remaining between them. Germline CDR1 SNHLY, CDR2 FYNNEI. The CDR3 reads CASTPTGDSNQPQHF. CDR3 sequence (DNA): TGTGCCAGCACACCGACAGGCGATAGCAATCAGCCCCAGCATTTT.

CDR3 nucleotides: TGTGCCATCAGCAACGGACAGGGCTACGAGCAGTACTTC. It yields the protein CAISNGQGYEQYF. This sequence joins TRBV10-3 and TRBJ2-7; 8 nucleotides line up with TRBD1. Unmatched junction bases numbered 4, after V lost 6 bases and J lost 3 bases. CDR1 ENHRY and CDR2 SYGVKD come from the germline V gene. This CDR3 has 13 amino acids.

This clone was seen a single time. The chain joins TRBV18 to TRBJ1-5; D is unclear. The CDR3 is 14 amino acids. In germline, CDR1 is KGHSH, CDR2 LQKENI. V shed 0 bases and J shed 7 bases, with 10 bases lying between them. CDR3 protein: CASSPPGRRQPQHF. In nucleotides, the CDR3 is TGTGCCAGCTCACCACCAGGGAGGAGGCAGCCCCAGCATTTT.

This rearrangement joins TRBV6-5 to TRBJ1-2, with no clear D. The germline V and J ends were trimmed by 8 bases and 7 bases, with 14 bases remaining between them. The germline gives CDR1 MNHEY, CDR2 SVGAGI. The CDR3 has 12 residues. The CDR3 spells CASGSAVSGYTF. CDR3 DNA: TGTGCCAGCGGGTCCGCGGTTAGTGGCTACACCTTC.

This clone showed up many times. The chain carries TRBV2 and TRBJ1-4, with a tentative D call TRBD1 (5 bases). Germline assignment: CDR1 SNHLY and CDR2 FYNNEI. V lost 7 bases to trimming and J lost 8 bases, with 23 bases between them. This CDR3 has 16 residues. Here the CDR3 DNA reads TGTGCCAGCACTGATCTCTCTTGGCAGGGTAACGAAAAACTGTTTTTT. Its translation is CASTDLSWQGNEKLFF.

This clone appeared once. The chain couples TRBV3-1 (or the pseudogene TRBV3-2) to TRBJ2-7, with 8 bases identical to TRBD2. With 3 bases clipped from V and 6 bases from J, the junction kept 7 bases outside the gene matches. CDR1 LGHDT and CDR2 YNNKEL come from the germline V gene (reference sequence). The CDR3 covers 14 residues. The CDR3 sequence: CASSQGRGAREQYF. The CDR3 DNA reads TGTGCCAGCAGCCAGGGGCGGGGGGCCCGCGAGCAGTACTTC.

The chain uses TRBV5-1 and TRBJ2-7, with D possibly matching TRBD2 (5 bases). Germline V gives CDR1 SGHRS, CDR2 YFSETQ. This CDR3 region has 16 residues. V was shortened by 4 bases and J by 0 bases, with 17 bases between the two germline ends. CDR3 nucleotide sequence: TGCGCCAGCAGCCCGTACCGCAGCGGCAGCTCCTACGAGCAGTACTTC. The encoded protein is CASSPYRSGSSYEQYF.

This chain uses TRBV5-4 with TRBJ1-2; the D gene is possibly TRBD1 (5 bases). This CDR3 comprises 13 residues. V shed 0 bases and J shed 7 bases, with 10 bases lying between them. Germline CDR1 is SGHNT and CDR2 is YYREEE (reference sequence). CDR3 region: CASSLVTGSGYTF. CDR3 sequence (DNA): TGTGCCAGCAGCTTGGTTACAGGTTCTGGCTACACCTTC.

The V and J genes are TRBV5-1 and TRBJ2-2, with 8 bases that match TRBD1. Germline loops: CDR1 SGHRS, CDR2 YFSETQ. CDR3 length: 16 amino acids. V lost 4 bases and J lost 2; bases outside the gene matches: 7. The DNA for the CDR3 is TGCGCCAGCAGCCGGGCCGGGACAGGTAACACCGGGGAGCTGTTTTTT. It is translated as CASSRAGTGNTGELFF.

The rearrangement links TRBV19 to TRBJ1-6, with D maybe TRBD1 (6 bases). The CDR3 sequence is 15 residues long. Germline assignment: CDR1 LNHDA and CDR2 SQIVND (reference sequence). Trimming took 3 bases from V and 6 from J, leaving 12 bases between them. The CDR3 here is CASSIGLGANSPLHF. In DNA, the CDR3 is TGTGCCAGTAGTATTGGACTGGGGGCTAATTCACCCCTCCACTTT.

The V gene is TRBV24-1, the J gene TRBJ1-4, with 7 bases lining up with TRBD1. Per germline, CDR1 KGHDR and CDR2 SFDVKD. The CDR3 runs to 13 residues. V shed 9 bases and J 5 bases; nucleotides not matched to a gene: 5. CDR3 bases: TGTGCCACCGGGGACAGTAACAATGAAAAACTGTTTTTT. This codes for CATGDSNNEKLFF.

The chain links TRBV7-9 to TRBJ2-5; D is undetermined. V was cut by 0 bases and J by 9 bases, with 11 bases left in between. The CDR3 consists of 13 residues. The germline V gene encodes CDR1 SEHNR and CDR2 FQNEAQ (reference sequence). This CDR3 reads CASSLAVKAAQYF. The CDR3 DNA is TGTGCCAGCAGCTTAGCTGTTAAGGCGGCCCAGTACTTC. The full variable domain, in which reference TRBV7-9 and TRBJ2-5 provide the parts outside the CDR3, is DTGVSQNPRHKITKRGQNVTFRCDPISEHNRLYWYRQTLGQGPEFLTYFQNEAQLEKSRLLSDRFSAERPKGSFSTLEIQRTEQGDSAMYLCASSLAVKAAQYFGPGTRLLVL.

The table lists this clone with a few counts. CDR3 amino acids: CASSQRTGDLRGTGELFF. The CDR3 DNA sequence: TGCGCCAGCAGCCAGAGGACAGGGGATCTTCGAGGCACCGGGGAGCTGTTTTTT. V gene TRBV4-1 combines with J gene TRBJ2-2; TRBD1 matches 9 bases. Germline CDR1 and CDR2: MGHRA and YSYEKL. J gave up 4 bases and V 3 bases, and 12 bases lay outside the gene matches. The CDR3 contains 18 residues.

V usage is TRBV29-1 and J usage is TRBJ1-2, with 9 bases identical to TRBD1. The junction had 5 bases not matched to a gene; V was cut back by 6 bases and J by 0 bases. This CDR3 has 14 residues. CDR1 is SQVTM and CDR2 is ANQGSEA in the germline V gene. In DNA form, the CDR3 reads TGCAGCGTCCGGACAGGGGCATCTAACTATGGCTACACCTTC. It translates to CSVRTGASNYGYTF.

J is TRBJ1-6 and V is TRBV12-3 or TRBV12-4; D gene uncertain. CDR3 length equals 13 residues. Trimming pared 1 base from V and 8 bases from J, leaving 6 bases between. CDR3 in amino acids: CASSLGADSPLHF. CDR3 bases: TGTGCCAGCAGTTTAGGGGCCGATTCACCCCTCCACTTT.

The chain links TRBV7-9 to TRBJ2-5; tentatively, D is TRBD1 (6 bases). This CDR3 comprises 16 residues. CDR1 is SEHNR, CDR2 FQNEAQ, per germline (reference sequence). With 0 bases removed from V and 0 bases from J, the gap between germline ends came to 11 bases. The CDR3 DNA reads TGTGCCAGCAGCTTAGCGGACAGTCCATACCAAGAGACCCAGTACTTC. This encodes CASSLADSPYQETQYF.